This entry concerns a single T cell receptor (beta chain). As yet, its antigen is unknown. The time point here: patch test 3, about 24 weeks after DPC sensitization. Noted treatment: therapeutic diphenylcyclopropenone sensitization with weekly scalp DPC. Unfractionated whole blood served as the source for total RNA extraction. Each donor was an alopecia patient between 18 and 70 years of age who qualified for DPC. Germline values: CDR1 MDHEN, CDR2 SYDVKM. Trimming cost V 2 bases and J 5 bases, with 13 bases left between them. There are 14 residues in the CDR3. This record comes from a study of human T cells and chemical hapten exposure. Overall study results and limits: It was expanded TCRs that formed significantly more large CDR3 similarity clusters than controls did.

TCRdb reprocessed the RACE reads via MiXCR and lists one record per CDR3 protein. The table includes more than 35,000 distinct CDR3 sequences, roughly 12% detected once. The chain combines TRBV28 with TRBJ2-7; D might be TRBD1 (6 bases). This specimen consisted of whole blood, obtained in connection with sensitization to the hapten diphenylcyclopropenone (DPC). The TCR was taken from a woman aged 40 to 50 with alopecia areata. Some clones in this sample may be carry-over from other donors' samples. DNA of the CDR3: TGTGCCAGCAGTTTAGGGCAGGGGAGCCACGAGCAGTACTTC. It specifies CASSLGQGSHEQYF. Supplemented by reference TRBV28 and TRBJ2-7, the full variable domain reads DVKVTQSSRYLVKRTGEKVFLECVQDMDHENMFWYRQDPGLGLRLIYFSYDVKMKEKGDIPEGYSVSREKKERFSLILESASTNQTSMYLCASSLGQGSHEQYFGPGTRLTVT.